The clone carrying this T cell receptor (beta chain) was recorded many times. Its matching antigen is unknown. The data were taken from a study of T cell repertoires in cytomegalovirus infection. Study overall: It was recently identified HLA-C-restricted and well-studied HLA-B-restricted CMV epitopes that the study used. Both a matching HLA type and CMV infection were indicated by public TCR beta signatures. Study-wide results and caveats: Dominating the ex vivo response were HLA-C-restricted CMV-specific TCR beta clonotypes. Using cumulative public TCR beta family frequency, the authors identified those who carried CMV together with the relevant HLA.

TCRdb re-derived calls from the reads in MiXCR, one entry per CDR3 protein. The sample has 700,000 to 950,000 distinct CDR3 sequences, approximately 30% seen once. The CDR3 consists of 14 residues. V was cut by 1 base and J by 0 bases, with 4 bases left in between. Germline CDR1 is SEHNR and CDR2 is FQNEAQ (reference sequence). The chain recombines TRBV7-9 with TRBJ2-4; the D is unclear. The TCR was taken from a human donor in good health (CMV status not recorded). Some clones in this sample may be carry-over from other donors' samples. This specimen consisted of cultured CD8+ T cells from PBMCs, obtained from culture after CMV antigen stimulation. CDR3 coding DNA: TGTGCCAGCAGCTTAGACCTAGCCAAAAACATTCAGTACTTC. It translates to CASSLDLAKNIQYF.